This T cell receptor (beta chain) appears in the sequencing data of a study of blood T cell repertoires in COVID-19. Germline-derived CDR1 and CDR2 are SGHTA and FQGNSA. CDR3 size: 14 residues. V dropped 4 bases and J dropped 9 bases, with 16 bases sitting between them. Sequencing used immunoSEQ multiplex PCR; TCRdb keeps in-frame clones, though not all of them. The repertoire consists of tens of thousands of clones, with 85% to 90% occurring once and the leading ten covering roughly 13%. This TCR was sampled from a man between 65 and 85 years old with active COVID-19. Source material: peripheral blood. The V and J genes are TRBV7-2 and TRBJ1-5, with D unresolved. The CDR3 region is CASSSVGNQRPQHF. The CDR3 region has the DNA TGTGCCAGCAGCTCCGTCGGTAATCAGCGGCCCCAGCATTTT.